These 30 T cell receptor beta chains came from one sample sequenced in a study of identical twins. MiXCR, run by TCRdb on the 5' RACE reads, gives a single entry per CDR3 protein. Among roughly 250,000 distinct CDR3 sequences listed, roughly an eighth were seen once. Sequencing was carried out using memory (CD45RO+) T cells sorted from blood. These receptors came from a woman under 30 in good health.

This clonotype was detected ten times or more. The CDR3 loop is CASSPQRGYNEQFF. CDR3 sequence (DNA): TGTGCCAGCAGCCCTCAGCGGGGCTACAATGAGCAGTTCTTC. The chain couples TRBV12-3 or TRBV12-4 to TRBJ2-1, with 7 nucleotides matching TRBD2. Trimming at V came to 6 bases and at J to 3 bases, leaving 5 bases not matched to a gene. The CDR3 is 14 residues long.

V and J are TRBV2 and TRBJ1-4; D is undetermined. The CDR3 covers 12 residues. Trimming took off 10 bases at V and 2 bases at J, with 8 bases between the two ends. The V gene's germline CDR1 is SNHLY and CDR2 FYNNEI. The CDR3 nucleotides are TGTGCCATCGGAAGGACTAATGAAAAACTGTTTTTT. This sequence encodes CAIGRTNEKLFF.

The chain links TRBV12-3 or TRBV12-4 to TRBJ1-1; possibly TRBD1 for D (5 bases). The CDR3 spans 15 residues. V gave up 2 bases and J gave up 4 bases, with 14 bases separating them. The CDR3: CASSLLRQGGTEAFF. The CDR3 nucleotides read TGTGCCAGCAGTTTACTGAGGCAGGGCGGCACTGAAGCTTTCTTT.

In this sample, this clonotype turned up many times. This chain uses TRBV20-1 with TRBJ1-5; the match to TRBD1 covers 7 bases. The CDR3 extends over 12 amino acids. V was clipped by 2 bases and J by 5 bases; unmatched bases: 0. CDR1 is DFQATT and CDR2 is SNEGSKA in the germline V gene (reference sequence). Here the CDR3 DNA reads TGCAGTGCTAGACAGGGGGATCAGCCCCAGCATTTT. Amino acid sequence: CSARQGDQPQHF.

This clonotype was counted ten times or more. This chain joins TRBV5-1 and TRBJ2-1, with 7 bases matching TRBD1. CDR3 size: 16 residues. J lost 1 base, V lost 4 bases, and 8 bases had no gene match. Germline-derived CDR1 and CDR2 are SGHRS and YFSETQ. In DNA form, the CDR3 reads TGCGCCAGCAGCCAAGGACAGGCCATGTCCTACAATGAGCAGTTCTTC. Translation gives CASSQGQAMSYNEQFF.

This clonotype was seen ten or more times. The CDR3 DNA is TGCAGTGCGCCCGATATAGCGGGGGGGTCCTACAATGAGCAGTTCTTC. Its protein product is CSAPDIAGGSYNEQFF. V usage is TRBV20-1 and J usage is TRBJ2-1; TRBD2 matches 11 bases. The CDR3 runs to 16 residues. Germline V gives CDR1 DFQATT, CDR2 SNEGSKA (reference sequence). J lost 1 base, V lost 6 bases, and 8 bases had no gene match.

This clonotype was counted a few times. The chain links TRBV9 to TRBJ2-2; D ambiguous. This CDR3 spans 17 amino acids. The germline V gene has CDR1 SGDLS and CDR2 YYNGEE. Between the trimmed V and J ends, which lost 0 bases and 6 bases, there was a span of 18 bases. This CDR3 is CASSVGPESPRSGELFF. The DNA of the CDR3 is TGTGCCAGCAGCGTAGGCCCCGAATCCCCCCGGTCCGGGGAGCTGTTTTTT.

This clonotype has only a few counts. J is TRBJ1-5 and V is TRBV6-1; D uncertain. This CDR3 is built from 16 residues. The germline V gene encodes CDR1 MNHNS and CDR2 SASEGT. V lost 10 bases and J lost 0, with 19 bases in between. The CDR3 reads CATHPRGSYSNQPQHF. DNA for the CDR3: TGTGCCACCCACCCCCGTGGGTCTTATAGCAATCAGCCCCAGCATTTT.

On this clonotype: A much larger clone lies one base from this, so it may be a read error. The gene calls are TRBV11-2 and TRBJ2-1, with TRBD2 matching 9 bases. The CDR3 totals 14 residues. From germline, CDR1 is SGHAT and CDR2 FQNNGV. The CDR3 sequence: CASTLSGGYKEQFF. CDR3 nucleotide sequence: TGTGCCAGCACGCTTAGCGGGGGATACAAAGAGCAGTTCTTC.

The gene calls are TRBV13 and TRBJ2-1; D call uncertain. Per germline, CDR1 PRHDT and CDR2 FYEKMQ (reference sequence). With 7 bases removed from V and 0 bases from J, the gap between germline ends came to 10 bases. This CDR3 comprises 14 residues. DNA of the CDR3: TGTGCCAGCAACCGACCGGGCTCCTACAATGAGCAGTTCTTC. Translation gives CASNRPGSYNEQFF.

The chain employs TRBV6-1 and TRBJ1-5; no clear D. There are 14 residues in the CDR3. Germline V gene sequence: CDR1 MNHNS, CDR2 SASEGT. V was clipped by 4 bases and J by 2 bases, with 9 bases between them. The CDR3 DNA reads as TGTGCCAGCAGTGCTTTAGGTGGCAATCAGCCCCAGCATTTT. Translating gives CASSALGGNQPQHF.

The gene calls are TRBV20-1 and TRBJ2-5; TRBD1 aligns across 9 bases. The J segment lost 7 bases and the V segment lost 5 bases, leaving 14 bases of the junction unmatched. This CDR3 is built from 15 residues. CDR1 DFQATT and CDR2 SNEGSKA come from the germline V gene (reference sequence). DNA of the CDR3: TGCAGTGCTCCCCTCCGGACAGGGGCTTTTGGGACCCAGTACTTC. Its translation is CSAPLRTGAFGTQYF.

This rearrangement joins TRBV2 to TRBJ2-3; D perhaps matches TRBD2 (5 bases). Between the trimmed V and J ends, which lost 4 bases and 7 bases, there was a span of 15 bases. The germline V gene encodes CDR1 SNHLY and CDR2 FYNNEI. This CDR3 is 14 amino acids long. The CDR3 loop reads CASSGSALRNTQYF. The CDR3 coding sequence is TGTGCCAGCAGTGGTAGCGCACTACGAAATACGCAGTATTTT.

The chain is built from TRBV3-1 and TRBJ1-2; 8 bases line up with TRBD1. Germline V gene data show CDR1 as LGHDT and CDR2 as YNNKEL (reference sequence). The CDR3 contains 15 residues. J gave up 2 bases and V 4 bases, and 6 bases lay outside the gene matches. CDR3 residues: CASSRGQGGNYGYTF. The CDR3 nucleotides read TGTGCCAGCAGCCGCGGACAGGGTGGGAACTATGGCTACACCTTC. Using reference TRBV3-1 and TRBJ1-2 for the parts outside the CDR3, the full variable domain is DTAVSQTPKYLVTQMGNDKSIKCEQNLGHDTMYWYKQDSKKFLKIMFSYNNKELIINETVPNRFSPKSPDKAHLNLHINSLELGDSAVYFCASSRGQGGNYGYTFGSGTRLTVV.

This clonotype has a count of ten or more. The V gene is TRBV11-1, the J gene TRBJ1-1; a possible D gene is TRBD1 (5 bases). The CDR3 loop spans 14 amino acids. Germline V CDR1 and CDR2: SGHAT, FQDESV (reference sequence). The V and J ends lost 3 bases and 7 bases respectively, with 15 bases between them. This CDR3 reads CASSFSSRDGEAFF. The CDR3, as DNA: TGTGCCAGCAGCTTTTCAAGCAGGGATGGTGAAGCTTTCTTT.

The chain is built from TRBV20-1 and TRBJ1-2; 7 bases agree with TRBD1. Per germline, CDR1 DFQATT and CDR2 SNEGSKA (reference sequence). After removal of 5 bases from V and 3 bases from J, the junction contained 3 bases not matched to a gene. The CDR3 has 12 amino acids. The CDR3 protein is CSASDRDYGYTF. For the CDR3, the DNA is TGCAGTGCTTCCGACAGGGACTATGGCTACACCTTC.

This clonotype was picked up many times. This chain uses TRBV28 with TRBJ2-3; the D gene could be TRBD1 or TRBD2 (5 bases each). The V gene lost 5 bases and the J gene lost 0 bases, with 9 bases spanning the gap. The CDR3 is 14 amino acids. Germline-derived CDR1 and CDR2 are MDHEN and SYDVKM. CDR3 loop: CASSTRDSTDTQYF. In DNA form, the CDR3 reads TGTGCCAGCAGTACCCGGGACAGCACAGATACGCAGTATTTT.

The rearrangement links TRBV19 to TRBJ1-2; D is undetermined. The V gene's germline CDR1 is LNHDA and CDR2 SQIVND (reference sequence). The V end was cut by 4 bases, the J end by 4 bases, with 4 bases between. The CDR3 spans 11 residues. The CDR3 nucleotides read TGTGCCAGTAGTAATAGCTATGGCTACACCTTC. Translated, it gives CASSNSYGYTF. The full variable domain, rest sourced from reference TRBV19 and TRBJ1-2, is DGGITQSPKYLFRKEGQNVTLSCEQNLNHDAMYWYRQDPGQGLRLIYYSQIVNDFQKGDIAEGYSVSREKKESFPLTVTSAQKNPTAFYLCASSNSYGYTFGSGTRLTVV.

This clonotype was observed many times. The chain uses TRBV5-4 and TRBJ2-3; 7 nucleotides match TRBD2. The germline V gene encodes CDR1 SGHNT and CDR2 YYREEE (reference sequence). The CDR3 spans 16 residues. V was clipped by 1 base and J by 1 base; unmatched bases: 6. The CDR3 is CASSLSGGRGTDTQYF. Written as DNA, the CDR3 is TGTGCCAGCAGCTTGTCGGGGGGAAGGGGCACAGATACGCAGTATTTT.

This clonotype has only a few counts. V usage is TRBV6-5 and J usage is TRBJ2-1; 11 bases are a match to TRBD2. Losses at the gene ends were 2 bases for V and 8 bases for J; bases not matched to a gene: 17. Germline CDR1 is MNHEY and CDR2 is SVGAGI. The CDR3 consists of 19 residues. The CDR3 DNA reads TGTGCCAGCAGTTACGCGGCCGCCTACTTAGCGGGAGGGATGGATGAGCAGTTCTTC. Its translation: CASSYAAAYLAGGMDEQFF.

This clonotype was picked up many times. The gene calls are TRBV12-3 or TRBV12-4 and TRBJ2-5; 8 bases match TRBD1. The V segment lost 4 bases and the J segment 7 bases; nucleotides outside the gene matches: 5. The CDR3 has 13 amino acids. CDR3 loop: CASSSGTGVTQYF. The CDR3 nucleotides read TGTGCCAGCAGTTCCGGGACAGGTGTGACCCAGTACTTC.

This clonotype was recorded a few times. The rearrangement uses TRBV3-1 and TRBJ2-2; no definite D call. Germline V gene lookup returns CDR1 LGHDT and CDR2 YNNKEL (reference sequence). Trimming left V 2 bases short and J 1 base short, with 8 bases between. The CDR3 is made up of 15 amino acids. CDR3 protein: CASSQNHRNTGELFF. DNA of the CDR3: TGTGCCAGCAGCCAAAATCACAGGAACACCGGGGAGCTGTTTTTT.

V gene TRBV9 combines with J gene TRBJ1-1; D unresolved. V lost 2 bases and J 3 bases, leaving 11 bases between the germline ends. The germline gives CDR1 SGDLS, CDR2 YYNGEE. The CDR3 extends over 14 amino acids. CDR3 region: CASSVRGEDTEAFF. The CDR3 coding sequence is TGTGCCAGCAGCGTTCGGGGAGAGGACACTGAAGCTTTCTTT.

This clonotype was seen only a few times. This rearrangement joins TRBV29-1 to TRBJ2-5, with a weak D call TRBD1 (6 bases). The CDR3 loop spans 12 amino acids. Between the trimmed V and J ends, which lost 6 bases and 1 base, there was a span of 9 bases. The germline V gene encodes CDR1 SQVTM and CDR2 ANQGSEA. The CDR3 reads CSVGQRQETQYF. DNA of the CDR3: TGCAGCGTAGGACAGCGCCAAGAGACCCAGTACTTC.

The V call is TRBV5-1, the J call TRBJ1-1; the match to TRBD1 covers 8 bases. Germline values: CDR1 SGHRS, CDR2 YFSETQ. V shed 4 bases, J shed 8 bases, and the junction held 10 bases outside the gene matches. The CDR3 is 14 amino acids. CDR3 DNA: TGCGCCAGCAGCCTTTGGACAGGGCAAACCGAAGCTTTCTTT. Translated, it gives CASSLWTGQTEAFF.

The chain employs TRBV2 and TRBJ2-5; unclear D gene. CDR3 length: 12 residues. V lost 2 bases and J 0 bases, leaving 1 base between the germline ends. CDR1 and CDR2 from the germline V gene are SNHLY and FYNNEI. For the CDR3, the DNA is TGTGCCAGCAGTGAAAACCAAGAGACCCAGTACTTC. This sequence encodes CASSENQETQYF. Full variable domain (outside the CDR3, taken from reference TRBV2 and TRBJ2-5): EPEVTQTPSHQVTQMGQEVILRCVPISNHLYFYWYRQILGQKVEFLVSFYNNEISEKSEIFDDQFSVERPDGSNFTLKIRSTKLEDSAMYFCASSENQETQYFGPGTRLLVL.

CDR3 amino acids: CSVGGTSRTATNEKLFF. The CDR3 nucleotides read TGCAGTGTGGGTGGGACATCCCGGACAGCAACTAATGAAAAACTGTTTTTT. The chain joins TRBV20-1 to TRBJ1-4; possibly TRBD1 for D (6 bases). Deletions cut 7 bases from V and 0 bases from J, with 21 bases between. Germline V gene data show CDR1 as DFQATT and CDR2 as SNEGSKA (reference sequence). The CDR3 covers 17 residues.

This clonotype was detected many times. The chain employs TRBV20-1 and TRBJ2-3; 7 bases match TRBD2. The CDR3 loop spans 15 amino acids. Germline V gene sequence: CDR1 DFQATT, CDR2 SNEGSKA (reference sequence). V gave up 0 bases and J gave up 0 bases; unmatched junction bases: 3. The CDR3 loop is CSAREVGGSTDTQYF. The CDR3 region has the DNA TGCAGTGCTAGAGAAGTCGGGGGGAGCACAGATACGCAGTATTTT.

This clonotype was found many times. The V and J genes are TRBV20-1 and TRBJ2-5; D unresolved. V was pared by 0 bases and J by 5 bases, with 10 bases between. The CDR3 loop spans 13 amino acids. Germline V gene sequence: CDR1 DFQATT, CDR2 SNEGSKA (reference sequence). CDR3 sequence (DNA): TGCAGTGCTAGAGAAAGACTCCGGGAGACCCAGTACTTC. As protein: CSARERLRETQYF.

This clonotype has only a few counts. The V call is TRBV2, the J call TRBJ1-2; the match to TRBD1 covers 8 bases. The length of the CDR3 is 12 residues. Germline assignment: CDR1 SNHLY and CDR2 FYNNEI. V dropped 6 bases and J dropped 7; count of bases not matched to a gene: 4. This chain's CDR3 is CASSDRGRGYTF. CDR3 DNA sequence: TGTGCCAGCAGCGACAGGGGCCGTGGCTACACCTTC. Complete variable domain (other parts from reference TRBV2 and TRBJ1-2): EPEVTQTPSHQVTQMGQEVILRCVPISNHLYFYWYRQILGQKVEFLVSFYNNEISEKSEIFDDQFSVERPDGSNFTLKIRSTKLEDSAMYFCASSDRGRGYTFGSGTRLTVV.